This T cell receptor beta chain appears in the sequencing data of a study of shared clonotypes between healthy human individuals. The CDR3 is 14 residues long. The germline V gene encodes CDR1 SGHTA and CDR2 FQGTGA. V dropped 5 bases and J dropped 4 bases, with 12 bases sitting between them. Study results and caveats: Sequencing depth was a factor that was expected to affect clonotype sharing among donors.

The authors distributed each subset's genomic DNA evenly over several immunoSEQ plates. The repertoire was sequenced with immunoSEQ multiplex PCR; TCRdb's copy has only in-frame clones and lacks some. The sample has under 600,000 clones; about three quarters are singletons. In this sample, this clone turned up a few times. No antigen is known for it. The V and J genes are TRBV7-3 and TRBJ2-1, with a weak D call TRBD2 (6 bases). Sequenced sample: PBMCs. This TCR derives from a woman aged 40-49 years in good health. Some clones in this sample may be carry-over from other donors' samples. CDR3: CASSRSGLYNEQFF. The CDR3 DNA reads as TGTGCCAGCAGCCGGTCGGGACTGTACAATGAGCAGTTCTTC.